The 5 T cell receptor beta chains below come from one sample, sequenced in a study of blood T cell repertoires in COVID-19. Libraries were prepared by immunoSEQ multiplex PCR; TCRdb keeps only in-frame clonotypes and omits some of them. This table holds under 130,000 clones, approximately 81% found once. Sequencing input: peripheral blood. The source is a man of 80 years or more with acute or convalescent COVID-19.

The chain uses TRBV19 and TRBJ2-5, with a weak D call TRBD2 (6 bases). The germline V gene has CDR1 LNHDA and CDR2 SQIVND (reference sequence). The CDR3 extends over 17 amino acids. V lost 3 bases, J lost 5 bases, and 22 bases lay in between. CDR3 DNA: TGTGCCAGTAGTATTAGCGGTGGGCGTGGGACGGGGGAGACCCAGTACTTC. Translated, it gives CASSISGGRGTGETQYF.

The chain links TRBV3-1 (or the pseudogene TRBV3-2) to TRBJ2-3, with TRBD2 matching 11 bases. CDR1 is LGHDT and CDR2 is YNNKEL in the germline V gene (reference sequence). The CDR3 length is 18 residues. The trim removed 0 bases at V and 3 bases at J, leaving 8 bases unmatched. The CDR3 coding sequence is TGTGCCAGCAGCCAAGACATCGGGACTAGCGGTCGTACAGATACGCAGTATTTT. Protein product: CASSQDIGTSGRTDTQYF.

The V gene is TRBV28, the J gene TRBJ2-4; possibly TRBD2 for D (6 bases). The CDR3 is made up of 15 amino acids. Deletions cut 2 bases from V and 1 base from J, with 9 bases between. CDR1 and CDR2 (germline): MDHEN, SYDVKM. CDR3 nucleotide sequence: TGTGCCAGCAGTTTACGTGGGGGGGCCAAAAACATTCAGTACTTC. It codes for CASSLRGGAKNIQYF.

The chain carries TRBV18 and TRBJ1-4; tentative D call: TRBD1 (6 bases). V lost 1 base to trimming and J lost 2 bases, with 8 bases between them. This CDR3 comprises 15 residues. Germline CDR1 is KGHSH and CDR2 is LQKENI. The CDR3 bases are TGTGCCAGCTCACCACGGACAGTGACTAATGAAAAACTGTTTTTT. Translation: CASSPRTVTNEKLFF.

CDR3 nucleotides: TGCGCCAGCAGCTTGGGGAGGGGCGGTAATGAAGCTTTCTTT. Translating it yields CASSLGRGGNEAFF. The V gene is TRBV5-1, the J gene TRBJ1-1; TRBD1 might be the D (5 bases). This CDR3 spans 14 amino acids. V dropped 0 bases and J dropped 7 bases, with 13 bases sitting between them. The germline V gene has CDR1 SGHRS and CDR2 YFSETQ.